The table lists the clone carrying this T cell receptor (beta chain) with many counts. The data were obtained in a study of T-cell reconstitution after alpha-beta-depleted transplantation in children. The CDR3 length is 13 residues. V was trimmed by 6 bases and J by 6 bases, leaving 13 bases between them. The TCRbeta library incorporated unique molecular identifiers. One entry per CDR3 protein results from TCRdb running MiXCR on the PCR reads. Seen here are about 490,000 distinct CDR3 sequences, 10% observed once, and the top ten hold just over 2%. The starting material was PBMCs, obtained before TCRalphabeta/CD19-depleted stem cell transplant. The chain carries TRBV12-3 or TRBV12-4 and TRBJ2-3; possibly TRBD2 for D (5 bases). The source of this sequence is a child aged 2-9 years with inherited bone marrow failure, due to receive a stem cell transplant. CDR3 sequence reads: CASSPDFVDTQYF. The DNA of the CDR3 is TGTGCCAGCAGCCCGGACTTTGTGGATACGCAGTATTTT.